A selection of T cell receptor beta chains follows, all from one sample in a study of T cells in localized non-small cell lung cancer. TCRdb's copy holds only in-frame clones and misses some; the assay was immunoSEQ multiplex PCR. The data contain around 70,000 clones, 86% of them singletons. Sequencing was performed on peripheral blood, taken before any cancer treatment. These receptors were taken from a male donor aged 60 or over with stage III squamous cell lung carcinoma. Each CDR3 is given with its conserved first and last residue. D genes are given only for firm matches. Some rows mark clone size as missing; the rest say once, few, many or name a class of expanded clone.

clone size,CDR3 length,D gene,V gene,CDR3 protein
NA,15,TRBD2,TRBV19,CASSMFPGGADTQYF
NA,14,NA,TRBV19,CASSIVGRTYGYTF
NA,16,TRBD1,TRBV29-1,CSVDFRDRGKPDTQYF
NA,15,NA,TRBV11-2,CASSLGARRQETQYF
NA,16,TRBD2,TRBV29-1,CSVEVGLAGSTDTQYF
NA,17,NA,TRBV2,CASSSPAGPGIGSPLHF
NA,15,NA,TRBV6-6,CASSSSSGDHNEQFF
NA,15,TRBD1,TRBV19,CASRGTGVDTGELFF
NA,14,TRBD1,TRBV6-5,CASRDRESFSPLHF
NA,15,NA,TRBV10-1,CASSASAGPLNEQFF
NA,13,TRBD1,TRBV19,CASRRAGTGEQYF
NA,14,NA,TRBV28,CASSFRSGANVLTF
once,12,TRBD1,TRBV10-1,CASSVEGQGGFF
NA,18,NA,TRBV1,CTSSHGERVHSGANVLTF
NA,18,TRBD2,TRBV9,CASSEGPGLAGVGDTQYF
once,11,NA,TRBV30,CAWSKDYGYTF
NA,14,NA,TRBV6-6,CASRDENSNQPQHF
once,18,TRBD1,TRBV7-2,CASSLSPSDRASFYEQYF
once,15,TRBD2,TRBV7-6,CASSIGLAGKEAQYF
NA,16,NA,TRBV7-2,CASSLIIGGPSDTQYF
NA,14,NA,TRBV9,CASSVDDRNEKLFF
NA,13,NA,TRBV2,CASKSGASYEQYF
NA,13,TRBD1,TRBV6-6,CATFDRGKSPLHF
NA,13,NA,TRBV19,CATGGGSTDTQYF
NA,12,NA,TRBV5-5,CASSLVGNTIYF
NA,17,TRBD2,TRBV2,CATEDPLLAGFSDTQYF
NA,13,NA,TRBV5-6,CASSLGGRVEQYF
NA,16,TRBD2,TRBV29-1,CSAFSWTSGGSNEQFF
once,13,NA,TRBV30,CAWSVSNTGELFF
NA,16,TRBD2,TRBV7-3,CASSRTSGGAKNEQFF
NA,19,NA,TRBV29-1,CSVLPVGSMGVSSTDTQYF
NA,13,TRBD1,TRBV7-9,CASSQGDSYGYTF
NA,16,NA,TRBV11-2,CASSLGRGQAKNIQYF
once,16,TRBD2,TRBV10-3,CAITPGTSGGPDTQYF
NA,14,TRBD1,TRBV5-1,CASSPQGANEKLFF
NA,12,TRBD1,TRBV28,CASSLRQGGYTF
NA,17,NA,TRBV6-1,CASSAPLPRGHNQPQHF
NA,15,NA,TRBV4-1,CASSQAWGNTGELFF
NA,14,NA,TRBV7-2,CASSLAGGLETQYF
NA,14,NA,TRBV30,CAWSTGTPWTFQYF
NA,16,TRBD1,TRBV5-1,CASSLGTGGNTGELFF
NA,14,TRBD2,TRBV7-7,CASSPGLAGDTQYF
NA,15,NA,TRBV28,CASSPLDSANYGYTF
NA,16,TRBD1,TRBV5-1,CASSTPGTVRQETQYF
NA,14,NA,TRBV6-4,CASRTPWGEETQYF
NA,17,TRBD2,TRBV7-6,CASSLRTSGGRYNEQFF